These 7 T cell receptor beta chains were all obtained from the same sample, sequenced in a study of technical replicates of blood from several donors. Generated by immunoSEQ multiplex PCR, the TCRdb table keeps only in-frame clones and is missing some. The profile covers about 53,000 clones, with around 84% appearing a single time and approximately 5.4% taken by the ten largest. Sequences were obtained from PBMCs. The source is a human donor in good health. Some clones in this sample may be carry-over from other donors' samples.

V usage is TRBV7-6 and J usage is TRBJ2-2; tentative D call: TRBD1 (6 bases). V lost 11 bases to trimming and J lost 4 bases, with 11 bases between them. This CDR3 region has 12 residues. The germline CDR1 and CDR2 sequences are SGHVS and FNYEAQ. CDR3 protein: CAGQGRTGELFF. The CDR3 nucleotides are TGTGCCGGGCAGGGGCGCACCGGGGAGCTGTTTTTT.

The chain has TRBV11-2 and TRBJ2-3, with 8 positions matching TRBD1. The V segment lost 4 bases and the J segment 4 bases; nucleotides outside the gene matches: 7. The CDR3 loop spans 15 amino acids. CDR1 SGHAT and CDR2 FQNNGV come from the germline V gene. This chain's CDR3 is CASSSGGFLADTQYF. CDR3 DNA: TGTGCCAGCAGCTCAGGGGGCTTTCTTGCAGATACGCAGTATTTT.

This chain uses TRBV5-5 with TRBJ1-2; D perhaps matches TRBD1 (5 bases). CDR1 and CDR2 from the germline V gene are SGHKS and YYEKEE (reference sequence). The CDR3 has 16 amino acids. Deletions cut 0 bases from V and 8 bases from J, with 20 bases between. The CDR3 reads CASSLDTGSRMGGYTF. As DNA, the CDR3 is TGTGCCAGCAGCTTGGATACAGGCTCTCGGATGGGAGGCTACACCTTC.

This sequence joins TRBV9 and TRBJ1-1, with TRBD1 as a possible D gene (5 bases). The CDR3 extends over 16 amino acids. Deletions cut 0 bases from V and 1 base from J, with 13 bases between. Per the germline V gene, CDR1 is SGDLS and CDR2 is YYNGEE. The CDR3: CASSVGWGRRNTEAFF. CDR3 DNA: TGTGCCAGCAGCGTAGGCTGGGGGAGGAGGAACACTGAAGCTTTCTTT.

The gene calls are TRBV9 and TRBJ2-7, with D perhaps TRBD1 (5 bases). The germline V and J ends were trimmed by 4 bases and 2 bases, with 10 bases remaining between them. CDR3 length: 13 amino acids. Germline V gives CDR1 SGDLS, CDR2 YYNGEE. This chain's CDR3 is CASSSQDPYEQYF. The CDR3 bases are TGTGCCAGCAGCTCACAGGACCCCTACGAGCAGTACTTC.

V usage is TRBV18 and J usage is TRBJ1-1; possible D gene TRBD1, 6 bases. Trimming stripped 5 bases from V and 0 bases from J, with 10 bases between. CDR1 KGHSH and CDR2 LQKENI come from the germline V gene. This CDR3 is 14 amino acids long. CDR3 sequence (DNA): TGTGCCAGCTCAGGTTACAGGGTGAACACTGAAGCTTTCTTT. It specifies CASSGYRVNTEAFF.

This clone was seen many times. This CDR3 reads CASSFRDSSTYEQYF. CDR3 bases: TGTGCCAGCAGCTTCCGGGACTCCTCGACCTACGAGCAGTACTTC. The rearrangement joins TRBV7-8 to TRBJ2-7, with D perhaps TRBD2 (6 bases). The germline V and J ends were trimmed by 3 bases and 2 bases, with 14 bases remaining between them. The CDR3 consists of 15 residues. Germline-derived CDR1 and CDR2 are SGHVS and FQNEAQ.